This entry is about one T cell receptor (beta chain). Antigen unknown. Sorted cells reached over 95% purity in every population. All of the isolated RNA was reverse transcribed, so expressed TCRB transcripts were sequenced. Measured with immunoSEQ multiplex PCR; TCRdb has only the in-frame clones, and not every one. The sample holds 350,000 or so clones; about 19% are singletons and the top ten take 0.035% to 0.055%. The data derive from a study of beta chain features in type 1 diabetes. Across the whole study: Age, gender and cell yields were similar between patients and healthy donors. Analysis included about 110 million sorted cells drawn from all samples. The study's findings and limits: The influence of HLA type on TCRB rearrangement stayed undetermined.

V was pared by 5 bases and J by 6 bases, with 14 bases of the junction left unmatched. The CDR3 has 17 amino acids. The germline V gene encodes CDR1 LNHNV and CDR2 YYDKDF (reference sequence). Sequencing was carried out using naive CD4+ T cells from blood. The chain recombines TRBV15 with TRBJ2-1; 9 bases agree with TRBD2. The origin of this receptor is a woman younger than 35 in good health. The DNA of the CDR3 is TGTGCCACCAGCGGACGGTTGGTGTTAGCGGGAGTCAATGAGCAGTTCTTC. Its protein is CATSGRLVLAGVNEQFF.